A single sample is the source of the 28 T cell receptor beta chains below, sequenced in a study of OX40 agonist ivuxolimab in advanced cancers. The table came from immunoSEQ multiplex PCR; TCRdb's copy has only in-frame clones and leaves some out. This sample carries over 90,000 clones, roughly 94% of them seen once, and the ten largest clones take around 0.17%. The source was CD4+ or CD8+ T cells sorted from blood, collected in a trial of the OX40 agonist ivuxolimab. These receptors all stem from an adult with an advanced solid tumor such as melanoma, head and neck, liver or kidney cancer.

This clone was seen a single time. This chain connects TRBV7-6 to TRBJ2-2; 7 nucleotides match TRBD2. V was pared by 2 bases and J by 0 bases, with 3 bases of the junction left unmatched. This CDR3 has 16 amino acids. The germline V gene encodes CDR1 SGHVS and CDR2 FNYEAQ. Written as DNA, the CDR3 is TGTGCCAGCAGCTTACTGCGGGAGACGAACACCGGGGAGCTGTTTTTT. Translated: CASSLLRETNTGELFF. The variable domain in full, with the rest retrieved from reference TRBV7-6 and TRBJ2-2, is GAGVSQSPRYKVTKRGQDVALRCDPISGHVSLYWYRQALGQGPEFLTYFNYEAQQDKSGLPNDRFSAERPEGSISTLTIQRTEQRDSAMYRCASSLLRETNTGELFFGEGSRLTVL.

The chain couples TRBV7-2 to TRBJ2-7, with D hard to call. Germline CDR1 and CDR2: SGHTA and FQGNSA. CDR3 length equals 14 residues. Trimming took off 5 bases at V and 3 bases at J, with 14 bases between the two ends. The CDR3 DNA follows: TGTGCCAGCAGCAAGCTAGAAAACCTCTACGAGCAGTACTTC. Its protein is CASSKLENLYEQYF.

This clone was seen only once. The V gene is TRBV5-5, the J gene TRBJ2-7; 7 bases are a match to TRBD1. The trim removed 5 bases at V and 2 bases at J, leaving 7 bases unmatched. The CDR3 is 14 amino acids. The germline CDR1 and CDR2 sequences are SGHKS and YYEKEE (reference sequence). DNA for the CDR3: TGTGCCAGCAGGCCCCAGGGGGTCACCTACGAGCAGTACTTC. This codes for CASRPQGVTYEQYF.

The chain combines TRBV29-1 with TRBJ1-5; D unclear. Germline V lookup: CDR1 SQVTM, CDR2 ANQGSEA. The ends were cut back, 4 bases at V and 0 bases at J, with 4 bases in the middle. The CDR3 runs to 12 residues. CDR3 sequence reads: CSVAYSNQPQHF. CDR3 nucleotides: TGCAGCGTTGCCTATAGCAATCAGCCCCAGCATTTT.

V usage is TRBV15 and J usage is TRBJ2-7, with 8 positions matching TRBD1. The germline gives CDR1 LNHNV, CDR2 YYDKDF (reference sequence). The junction had 4 bases not matched to a gene; V was cut back by 1 base and J by 2 bases. This CDR3 has 15 residues. In nucleotides, the CDR3 is TGTGCCACCAGCAGAGTAGGACAGGGAACCTACGAGCAGTACTTC. Amino acid sequence: CATSRVGQGTYEQYF.

The rearrangement links TRBV6-6 to TRBJ2-3; 14 bases are shared with TRBD2. V trimming: 7 bases; J trimming: 5 bases; junction bases outside the gene matches: 5. This CDR3 has 15 residues. Germline CDR1 is MNHNY and CDR2 is SVGAGI (reference sequence). DNA for the CDR3: TGTGCCAGCAAGACTAGCGGGGGGGGCAAAGATACGCAGTATTTT. As protein: CASKTSGGGKDTQYF.

The V and J genes are TRBV30 and TRBJ1-1; 8 bases fit TRBD1. The CDR3 extends over 14 amino acids. V dropped 0 bases and J dropped 6; count of bases not matched to a gene: 6. Germline-derived CDR1 and CDR2 are GTSNPN and SVGIG (reference sequence). The CDR3 spells CAWSVSQGASEAFF. The CDR3 nucleotides are TGTGCCTGGAGTGTAAGTCAGGGGGCATCTGAAGCTTTCTTT.

This chain joins TRBV19 and TRBJ1-5, with D possibly matching TRBD1 (5 bases). The CDR3 extends over 16 amino acids. Trimming left V 4 bases short and J 7 bases short, with 20 bases between. Germline V lookup: CDR1 LNHDA, CDR2 SQIVND (reference sequence). CDR3 sequence: CASSTPRGEWGQPQHF. CDR3 DNA: TGTGCCAGTAGTACGCCCCGGGGGGAGTGGGGACAGCCCCAGCATTTT.

The chain links TRBV5-6 to TRBJ1-6, with D maybe TRBD1 (5 bases). This CDR3 comprises 14 residues. Per the germline V gene, CDR1 is SGHDT and CDR2 is YYEEEE. Trimming shortened V by 4 bases and J by 10 bases, and 15 bases separated the two germline ends. DNA for the CDR3: TGTGCCAGCAGCCTCGGGGACCGATGGTCACCCCTCCACTTT. Translated, it gives CASSLGDRWSPLHF.

J is TRBJ1-2 and V is TRBV6-5; the D is unclear. This CDR3 has 11 residues. Germline CDR1 MNHEY, CDR2 SVGAGI. Trimming left V 7 bases short and J 7 bases short, with 10 bases between. The CDR3 sequence: CASMALGGYTF. DNA of the CDR3: TGTGCCAGCATGGCTCTTGGTGGCTACACCTTC.

V is TRBV19 and J is TRBJ2-1, with TRBD2 as a possible D gene (6 bases). The CDR3 consists of 14 residues. CDR1 LNHDA and CDR2 SQIVND come from the germline V gene (reference sequence). V lost 3 bases and J lost 3, with 9 bases in between. The CDR3: CASSIGTYYNEQFF. DNA of the CDR3: TGTGCCAGTAGTATCGGGACTTACTACAATGAGCAGTTCTTC.

The V gene is TRBV27, the J gene TRBJ2-7, with 9 bases identical to TRBD1. Germline V gives CDR1 MNHEY, CDR2 SMNVEV (reference sequence). Losses at the gene ends were 6 bases for V and 3 bases for J; bases not matched to a gene: 3. This CDR3 has 13 residues. The CDR3 protein is CASRRTGVYEQYF. In DNA form, the CDR3 reads TGTGCCAGCAGAAGGACAGGGGTCTACGAGCAGTACTTC.

The V gene is TRBV5-1, the J gene TRBJ2-1; 7 bases map to TRBD1. In germline, CDR1 is SGHRS, CDR2 YFSETQ. V lost 2 bases to trimming and J lost 8 bases; unmatched junction nucleotides: 7. This CDR3 comprises 14 residues. The CDR3 DNA follows: TGCGCCAGCAGCTTTAGTAGGGGGCGACATGAGCAGTTCTTC. It yields the protein CASSFSRGRHEQFF. The entire variable domain, with the rest obtained from reference TRBV5-1 and TRBJ2-1, is as follows: KAGVTQTPRYLIKTRGQQVTLSCSPISGHRSVSWYQQTPGQGLQFLFEYFSETQRNKGNFPGRFSGRQFSNSRSEMNVSTLELGDSALYLCASSFSRGRHEQFFGPGTRLTVL.

This clone was counted between two and nine times. V gene TRBV12-5 combines with J gene TRBJ1-5; perhaps TRBD1 as D (5 bases). CDR3 length equals 14 residues. Germline loops: CDR1 LGHNT, CDR2 FRNRAP. Trimming cost V 5 bases and J 6 bases, with 14 bases left between them. The CDR3 reads CASGLTGGGQPQHF. Written as DNA, the CDR3 is TGTGCTAGTGGTCTGACGGGGGGTGGTCAGCCCCAGCATTTT.

The rearrangement links TRBV11-3 to TRBJ2-7; possible D gene TRBD2, 7 bases. Germline V gene lookup returns CDR1 SGHNT and CDR2 YENEEA. The CDR3 has 15 residues. The V end was cut by 3 bases, the J end by 1 base, with 13 bases between. CDR3 DNA sequence: TGTGCCAGCAGCTTTGACGGGGGGCAGTCCTACGAGCAGTACTTC. Its protein is CASSFDGGQSYEQYF.

In its sample, this clone was seen a few times. This sequence joins TRBV28 and TRBJ1-5; no firm D call. CDR1 MDHEN and CDR2 SYDVKM come from the germline V gene. V lost 6 bases and J 1 base, leaving 7 bases between the germline ends. The CDR3 sequence is 13 residues long. The CDR3 here is CASSPGSNQPQHF. CDR3 nucleotide sequence: TGTGCCAGCAGCCCGGGGAGCAATCAGCCCCAGCATTTT.

The CDR3 region is CASSRSTSLAVGETQYF. In DNA form, the CDR3 reads TGCGCCAGCAGCCGAAGCACATCACTAGCGGTGGGAGAGACCCAGTACTTC. The chain links TRBV4-1 to TRBJ2-5; TRBD2 matches at 8 bases. Germline CDR1 reads MGHRA; CDR2 reads YSYEKL. V trimming: 4 bases; J trimming: 4 bases; junction bases outside the gene matches: 14. The CDR3 is 17 residues long.

The V gene is TRBV18, the J gene TRBJ2-1, with 7 bases identical to TRBD1. Germline V lookup: CDR1 KGHSH, CDR2 LQKENI. The CDR3 spans 12 residues. V lost 4 bases and J lost 9; bases outside the gene matches: 3. The CDR3 here is CASSRYRGEQFF. CDR3 sequence (DNA): TGTGCCAGCTCACGCTACAGGGGTGAGCAGTTCTTC.

The chain joins TRBV9 to TRBJ2-2; D is uncertain. The CDR3 contains 12 residues. Deletions cut 4 bases from V and 4 bases from J, with 5 bases between. CDR1 is SGDLS, CDR2 YYNGEE, per germline. CDR3 in amino acids: CASSRATGELFF. The DNA for the CDR3 is TGTGCCAGCAGCCGGGCCACCGGGGAGCTGTTTTTT. Full variable domain (missing parts from reference TRBV9 and TRBJ2-2): DSGVTQTPKHLITATGQRVTLRCSPRSGDLSVYWYQQSLDQGLQFLIQYYNGEERAKGNILERFSAQQFPDLHSELNLSSLELGDSALYFCASSRATGELFFGEGSRLTVL.

The chain is built from TRBV9 and TRBJ2-3, with D possibly matching TRBD2 (6 bases). CDR1 and CDR2 (germline): SGDLS, YYNGEE. V was trimmed by 3 bases and J by 1 base, leaving 12 bases between them. This CDR3 has 15 residues. The CDR3 spells CASSAITGGTDTQYF. In DNA, the CDR3 is TGTGCCAGCAGCGCGATCACGGGGGGCACAGATACGCAGTATTTT.

The chain joins TRBV15 to TRBJ2-6; D is uncertain. Looked up from germline, CDR1 is LNHNV and CDR2 is YYDKDF (reference sequence). The CDR3 length is 15 residues. Trimming cost V 7 bases and J 0 bases, with 10 bases left between them. CDR3 sequence: CATTDTFSGANVLTF. The CDR3 nucleotides read TGTGCCACCACCGACACCTTCTCTGGGGCCAACGTCCTGACTTTC.

The chain links TRBV27 to TRBJ2-5, with D hard to call. The germline V gene encodes CDR1 MNHEY and CDR2 SMNVEV (reference sequence). The ends were cut back, 7 bases at V and 3 bases at J, with 21 bases in the middle. This CDR3 comprises 16 residues. The DNA for the CDR3 is TGTGCCAGCACCCCCTGGCCAGCCATAGGGAAAGAGACCCAGTACTTC. As protein: CASTPWPAIGKETQYF.

The chain is built from TRBV18 and TRBJ2-1; 12 nucleotides match TRBD2. J gave up 4 bases and V 4 bases, and 2 bases lay outside the gene matches. The CDR3 consists of 15 residues. Germline V lookup: CDR1 KGHSH, CDR2 LQKENI. In DNA, the CDR3 is TGTGCCAGCTCACAAGGGACTAGCGGGTACAATGAGCAGTTCTTC. It translates to CASSQGTSGYNEQFF.

The table lists this clone with a count of one. CDR3 coding DNA: TGTGCCAGTAGTATGGGGGTTGACAGAGCCTACGAGCAGTACTTC. Its translation is CASSMGVDRAYEQYF. The chain recombines TRBV19 with TRBJ2-7, with D possibly being TRBD1 or TRBD2 (5 bases each). V lost 3 bases, J lost 2 bases, and 14 bases lay in between. This CDR3 has 15 amino acids. Germline-derived CDR1 and CDR2 are LNHDA and SQIVND (reference sequence).

In this sample, this clone turned up once. The chain employs TRBV7-9 and TRBJ1-6; the D is unclear. Trimming pared 1 base from V and 6 bases from J, leaving 19 bases between. The CDR3 totals 18 residues. Germline loops: CDR1 SEHNR, CDR2 FQNEAQ (reference sequence). DNA of the CDR3: TGTGCCAGCAGCTTAGTTCTTTCAGGTCGCGTGCGTAATTCACCCCTCCACTTT. This codes for CASSLVLSGRVRNSPLHF.

V and J are TRBV7-9 and TRBJ2-5; TRBD2 is a possible D gene (5 bases). Germline V gives CDR1 SEHNR, CDR2 FQNEAQ (reference sequence). This CDR3 has 14 amino acids. V lost 5 bases and J lost 7, with 17 bases in between. The CDR3 region has the DNA TGTGCCAGCAGCCAAAGCAGGCCCGAGGGGACCCAGTACTTC. Its translation is CASSQSRPEGTQYF. The variable domain in full, with the rest retrieved from reference TRBV7-9 and TRBJ2-5, is DTGVSQNPRHKITKRGQNVTFRCDPISEHNRLYWYRQTLGQGPEFLTYFQNEAQLEKSRLLSDRFSAERPKGSFSTLEIQRTEQGDSAMYLCASSQSRPEGTQYFGPGTRLLVL.

The rearrangement links TRBV7-8 to TRBJ2-3, with 7 positions matching TRBD2. After removal of 4 bases from V and 3 bases from J, the junction contained 7 bases not matched to a gene. Germline V gene sequence: CDR1 SGHVS, CDR2 FQNEAQ. CDR3 length: 15 residues. The CDR3 coding sequence is TGTGCCAGCAGCTCGAGCGGGACGCTAACAGATACGCAGTATTTT. Translating gives CASSSSGTLTDTQYF.

The gene calls are TRBV4-3 and TRBJ1-1; 9 bases are a match to TRBD1. This CDR3 region has 16 residues. Germline CDR1 reads LGHNA; CDR2 reads YSLEER. The V segment lost 1 base and the J segment 7 bases; nucleotides outside the gene matches: 10. The CDR3 here is CASSQALLTGGNEAFF. In DNA form, the CDR3 reads TGCGCCAGCAGCCAAGCCCTTCTTACAGGGGGCAATGAAGCTTTCTTT.